The 21 T cell receptor beta chains below come from one sample, sequenced in a study of blood T cell repertoires in COVID-19. Sequencing used immunoSEQ multiplex PCR; TCRdb keeps in-frame clones, though not all of them. The table lists about 210,000 clones, roughly four fifths of them singletons. Sequenced: peripheral blood. These TCRs come from a woman between 50 and 59 years old with active or convalescent COVID-19.

This sequence joins TRBV15 and TRBJ2-3; unclear D gene. Germline CDR1 is LNHNV and CDR2 is YYDKDF (reference sequence). The CDR3 extends over 13 amino acids. V dropped 2 bases and J dropped 3 bases, with 6 bases sitting between them. CDR3 nucleotides: TGTGCCACCAGCAGATTTAGTACAGATACGCAGTATTTT. Translated: CATSRFSTDTQYF.

This clone was seen only once. The V and J genes are TRBV29-1 and TRBJ1-1; the match to TRBD1 covers 9 bases. Germline V gene data show CDR1 as SQVTM and CDR2 as ANQGSEA. The CDR3 runs 13 residues. With V trimmed by 5 bases and J by 7 bases, 8 bases remained unmatched. CDR3 DNA sequence: TGCAGCGTTAAACAGGGGGCTTGGGGTGAAGCTTTCTTT. Amino acids: CSVKQGAWGEAFF. Full variable domain (remainder filled in from reference TRBV29-1 and TRBJ1-1): SAVISQKPSRDICQRGTSLTIQCQVDSQVTMMFWYRQQPGQSLTLIATANQGSEATYESGFVIDKFPISRPNLTFSTLTVSNMSPEDSSIYLCSVKQGAWGEAFFGQGTRLTVV.

This rearrangement joins TRBV7-3 to TRBJ2-1; D is perhaps TRBD2 (6 bases). CDR1 and CDR2 (germline): SGHTA, FQGTGA. CDR3 length: 13 amino acids. The V end lost 4 bases, the J end lost 13 bases, and 17 bases lay between the germline ends. The CDR3 sequence is CASSYHRDSSQFF. In DNA form, the CDR3 reads TGTGCCAGCAGCTACCACCGGGACTCCTCACAGTTCTTC.

The V call is TRBV10-2, the J call TRBJ1-2; D might be TRBD1 (6 bases). With 6 bases removed from V and 3 bases from J, the gap between germline ends came to 11 bases. Germline CDR1 is WSHSY and CDR2 is SAAADI. The CDR3 runs 13 residues. CDR3: CASRAGADYGYTF. The DNA of the CDR3 is TGCGCCAGCAGGGCGGGGGCGGACTATGGCTACACCTTC.

This clone was found once. The chain employs TRBV28 and TRBJ2-3, with D tentatively TRBD2 (6 bases). Germline V gene data show CDR1 as MDHEN and CDR2 as SYDVKM. The CDR3 covers 14 residues. V dropped 8 bases and J dropped 0 bases, with 12 bases sitting between them. The CDR3, as DNA: TGTGCCAGCCACGGGACTCCAAGCACAGATACGCAGTATTTT. The encoded protein is CASHGTPSTDTQYF. Drawing the rest from reference TRBV28 and TRBJ2-3, the complete variable domain is DVKVTQSSRYLVKRTGEKVFLECVQDMDHENMFWYRQDPGLGLRLIYFSYDVKMKEKGDIPEGYSVSREKKERFSLILESASTNQTSMYLCASHGTPSTDTQYFGPGTRLTVL.

This clone occurred once. The rearrangement links TRBV7-6 to TRBJ2-5; D perhaps matches TRBD1 (5 bases). CDR3 length equals 14 residues. In germline, CDR1 is SGHVS, CDR2 FNYEAQ. Trimming removed 1 base from V and 2 bases from J, with 8 bases in between. DNA of the CDR3: TGTGCCAGCAGCTTAGTGGGGCATCAAGAGACCCAGTACTTC. Translated: CASSLVGHQETQYF.

The chain employs TRBV27 and TRBJ2-6; 9 nucleotides match TRBD1. Unmatched junction bases numbered 8, after V lost 8 bases and J lost 0 bases. The CDR3 has 17 amino acids. Germline loops: CDR1 MNHEY, CDR2 SMNVEV (reference sequence). As DNA, the CDR3 is TGTGCCAGCGGACGACCGACAGGGGGCTCTGGGGCCAACGTCCTGACTTTC. It codes for CASGRPTGGSGANVLTF.

This sequence joins TRBV2 and TRBJ1-1; D might be TRBD1 (5 bases). This CDR3 contains 14 residues. V shed 3 bases and J shed 5 bases, with 13 bases lying between them. Germline V gene data show CDR1 as SNHLY and CDR2 as FYNNEI. The CDR3 loop reads CASSEGRGGTEAFF. The DNA of the CDR3 is TGTGCCAGCAGTGAGGGGAGGGGAGGGACTGAAGCTTTCTTT.

The genes are TRBV5-6 and TRBJ1-1; possibly TRBD1 for D (6 bases). This CDR3 is built from 14 residues. Germline assignment: CDR1 SGHDT and CDR2 YYEEEE. Trimming stripped 3 bases from V and 1 base from J, with 10 bases between. The CDR3 region is CASSSGQKNTEAFF. The CDR3 bases are TGTGCCAGCAGCTCAGGACAGAAGAACACTGAAGCTTTCTTT.

The J gene is TRBJ1-1, the V gene TRBV7-9, with D possibly matching TRBD1 (6 bases). V gave up 5 bases and J gave up 3 bases, with 19 bases separating them. The CDR3 covers 16 residues. Germline V gene lookup returns CDR1 SEHNR and CDR2 FQNEAQ (reference sequence). CDR3: CASSPALGPGDTEAFF. In DNA form, the CDR3 reads TGTGCCAGCAGCCCGGCCCTCGGTCCAGGGGACACTGAAGCTTTCTTT. Combining the CDR3 with reference TRBV7-9 and TRBJ1-1 gives the whole variable domain DTGVSQNPRHKITKRGQNVTFRCDPISEHNRLYWYRQTLGQGPEFLTYFQNEAQLEKSRLLSDRFSAERPKGSFSTLEIQRTEQGDSAMYLCASSPALGPGDTEAFFGQGTRLTVV.

Only a few counts were recorded for this clone. V gene TRBV5-5 combines with J gene TRBJ1-2; 9 bases match TRBD1. Germline assignment: CDR1 SGHKS and CDR2 YYEKEE (reference sequence). The CDR3 contains 14 residues. J lost 7 bases, V lost 1 base, and 5 bases had no gene match. CDR3 DNA sequence: TGTGCCAGCAGCTTGTACGGGACAGGGTTTGGCTACACCTTC. Translating gives CASSLYGTGFGYTF.

In its sample, this clone was seen once. V usage is TRBV19 and J usage is TRBJ1-5, with a weak D call TRBD1 (6 bases). Trimming removed 3 bases at V and 8 bases at J, with 17 bases between. CDR3 length equals 15 residues. In germline, CDR1 is LNHDA, CDR2 SQIVND (reference sequence). CDR3 nucleotide sequence: TGTGCCAGTAGTATTCTAGGGAATACAGGGAAGCCCCAGCATTTT. Translation: CASSILGNTGKPQHF.

V gene TRBV4-2 combines with J gene TRBJ1-2, with D perhaps matching TRBD1 (6 bases). Trimming took 3 bases from V and 7 from J, leaving 12 bases between them. CDR3 length equals 13 residues. The germline CDR1 and CDR2 sequences are LGHNA and YNFKEQ. The CDR3 spells CASSQRTAPGYTF. Here the CDR3 DNA reads TGTGCCAGCAGCCAGAGGACAGCCCCTGGCTACACCTTC.

The chain's CDR3 is CASSLSAGRGEKLFF. CDR3 DNA: TGCGCCAGCAGCTTGTCCGCAGGACGGGGGGAAAAACTGTTTTTT. The chain couples TRBV5-1 to TRBJ1-4, with D perhaps TRBD1 (5 bases). Trimming took 1 base from V and 8 from J, leaving 15 bases between them. CDR3 length: 15 residues. Germline V lookup: CDR1 SGHRS, CDR2 YFSETQ. The variable domain in full, completed from reference TRBV5-1 and TRBJ1-4, reads KAGVTQTPRYLIKTRGQQVTLSCSPISGHRSVSWYQQTPGQGLQFLFEYFSETQRNKGNFPGRFSGRQFSNSRSEMNVSTLELGDSALYLCASSLSAGRGEKLFFGSGTQLSVL.

The chain combines TRBV10-3 with TRBJ1-1; D gene ambiguous. The germline V and J ends were trimmed by 3 bases and 10 bases, with 18 bases remaining between them. The CDR3 runs 14 residues. Germline V lookup: CDR1 ENHRY, CDR2 SYGVKD. The CDR3 reads CAISDKEQKAGAFF. The CDR3 coding sequence is TGTGCCATCAGTGATAAAGAACAGAAGGCTGGAGCTTTCTTT.

The V gene is TRBV28, the J gene TRBJ2-3; TRBD1 matches at 10 bases. There are 12 residues in the CDR3. Germline lookup yields CDR1 MDHEN and CDR2 SYDVKM. V gave up 3 bases and J gave up 10 bases; unmatched junction bases: 1. CDR3 sequence reads: CASSFGQGAQYF. Written as DNA, the CDR3 is TGTGCCAGCAGTTTTGGACAGGGGGCGCAGTATTTT.

The genes are TRBV2 and TRBJ2-7; D is possibly TRBD2 (6 bases). The CDR3 sequence is 14 residues long. Per the germline V gene, CDR1 is SNHLY and CDR2 is FYNNEI. Trimming cost V 2 bases and J 7 bases, with 15 bases left between them. CDR3 bases: TGTGCCAGCAGTGAAAGGCGGGGCCAAGGGGAGCAGTACTTC. Its protein is CASSERRGQGEQYF.

This sequence joins TRBV29-1 and TRBJ1-1, with a possible D match to TRBD1 (5 bases). CDR3 length: 15 residues. With 4 bases removed from V and 1 base from J, the gap between germline ends came to 16 bases. Germline CDR1 reads SQVTM; CDR2 reads ANQGSEA. CDR3 loop: CSVGGGRIANTEAFF. The CDR3 nucleotides read TGCAGCGTTGGGGGCGGGAGGATAGCGAACACTGAAGCTTTCTTT.

The genes are TRBV6-5 and TRBJ1-6; 7 positions agree with TRBD1. CDR3 length: 15 residues. V shed 7 bases and J 7 bases; nucleotides not matched to a gene: 10. The germline V gene has CDR1 MNHEY and CDR2 SVGAGI. CDR3 in DNA: TGTGCCAGCACCAGGGGGTACAAGGACAATTCACCCCTCCACTTT. Translating it yields CASTRGYKDNSPLHF.

The chain joins TRBV11-2 to TRBJ2-3; TRBD2 might be the D (6 bases). CDR1 and CDR2 from the germline V gene are SGHAT and FQNNGV. This CDR3 contains 13 residues. Between the trimmed V and J ends, which lost 8 bases and 8 bases, there was a span of 17 bases. DNA of the CDR3: TGTGCCAGCGGGAATACTAGCTTCGGTACGCAGTATTTT. Amino acid sequence: CASGNTSFGTQYF.

The rearrangement joins TRBV27 to TRBJ2-1, with D tentatively TRBD1 (5 bases). The CDR3 contains 14 residues. Germline-derived CDR1 and CDR2 are MNHEY and SMNVEV (reference sequence). With 6 bases removed from V and 4 bases from J, the gap between germline ends came to 13 bases. CDR3 bases: TGTGCCAGCAGATTGGCAGGGTATTACAATGAGCAGTTCTTC. This gives the protein CASRLAGYYNEQFF.